The 22 T cell receptor beta chains below all came from one sample that was sequenced in a study of identical twins. Using its own MiXCR run on the 5' RACE reads, TCRdb lists one record per CDR3 protein. The sample includes a few hundred thousand distinct CDR3 sequences, 9.5% to 10% of them seen just once. The same specimen was also included in a second study, on yellow fever vaccine responses in identical twins.

The specimen sequenced was PBMCs. Receptors were obtained from a woman aged 18-30 years in good health.

This clonotype was recorded many times. The chain uses TRBV7-9 and TRBJ2-7; D not certain. Trimming shortened V by 6 bases and J by 3 bases, and 9 bases separated the two germline ends. This CDR3 has 12 residues. The germline gives CDR1 SEHNR, CDR2 FQNEAQ (reference sequence). CDR3 nucleotides: TGTGCCAGCAGGGGCGGAGACTACGAGCAGTACTTC. Protein product: CASRGGDYEQYF.

This clonotype showed up many times. CDR3 nucleotides: TGCGCCAGCAGCCAAGACTCGGGACTCCCGGGAAATGAGCAGTTCTTC. Protein: CASSQDSGLPGNEQFF. The chain couples TRBV4-3 to TRBJ2-1; perhaps TRBD2 as D (6 bases). This CDR3 has 16 residues. V was pared by 0 bases and J by 7 bases, with 16 bases between. CDR1 and CDR2 (germline): LGHNA, YSLEER.

CDR3 nucleotides: TGCGCCAGCAGCCTCCAGGGGGGCGTGGGCTCCTACGAGCAGTACTTC. Translation: CASSLQGGVGSYEQYF. The V and J genes are TRBV5-1 and TRBJ2-7, with D perhaps TRBD1 (7 bases). This CDR3 contains 16 residues. The V gene's germline CDR1 is SGHRS and CDR2 YFSETQ. V lost 4 bases and J 0 bases, leaving 17 bases between the germline ends.

This clonotype was counted only a few times. The gene calls are TRBV3-1 and TRBJ2-7, with 8 bases aligning to TRBD2. This CDR3 has 14 residues. V trimming: 3 bases; J trimming: 3 bases; junction bases outside the gene matches: 4. Germline CDR1 reads LGHDT; CDR2 reads YNNKEL (reference sequence). CDR3: CASSHRGGVYEQYF. CDR3 nucleotides: TGTGCCAGCAGCCACCGGGGGGGCGTCTACGAGCAGTACTTC.

This clonotype showed up many times. The V call is TRBV12-3 or TRBV12-4, the J call TRBJ2-3; 7 bases map to TRBD2. CDR3 length equals 15 residues. Unmatched junction bases numbered 10, after V lost 8 bases and J lost 2 bases. CDR3 coding DNA: TGTGCCAGCGTTAACTGGGGGAGGGTCACAGATACGCAGTATTTT. Its translation is CASVNWGRVTDTQYF.

The chain uses TRBV20-1 and TRBJ1-1, with D perhaps matching TRBD1 (6 bases). V was shortened by 1 base and J by 1 base, with 13 bases between the two germline ends. The CDR3 runs 15 residues. Germline values: CDR1 DFQATT, CDR2 SNEGSKA (reference sequence). The CDR3 nucleotides read TGCAGTGCTAGAGCCGGGACAAAAGAGAACACTGAAGCTTTCTTT. Translation gives CSARAGTKENTEAFF.

The V call is TRBV2, the J call TRBJ2-1; 10 positions agree with TRBD2. Losses at the gene ends were 2 bases for V and 2 bases for J; bases not matched to a gene: 6. The CDR3 totals 17 residues. Germline V gene data show CDR1 as SNHLY and CDR2 as FYNNEI. This CDR3 reads CASSERGSGGAYNEQFF. The CDR3 nucleotides read TGTGCCAGCAGTGAACGGGGGAGCGGGGGGGCCTACAATGAGCAGTTCTTC.

The rearrangement links TRBV9 to TRBJ2-2; D is ambiguous. Per the germline V gene, CDR1 is SGDLS and CDR2 is YYNGEE. Trimming shortened V by 0 bases and J by 0 bases, and 12 bases separated the two germline ends. The CDR3 runs to 17 residues. In nucleotides, the CDR3 is TGTGCCAGCAGCGTAGCGGCGAAGGCCCCGAACACCGGGGAGCTGTTTTTT. Translating gives CASSVAAKAPNTGELFF.

In this sample, this clonotype turned up many times. The gene calls are TRBV6-2 or TRBV6-3 and TRBJ2-3, with D unresolved. Germline V gene sequence: CDR1 MNHEY, CDR2 SVGEGT. This CDR3 has 15 amino acids. Trimming shortened V by 5 bases and J by 0 bases, and 12 bases separated the two germline ends. CDR3 sequence: CASSQPTSSTDTQYF. The CDR3 DNA reads as TGTGCCAGCAGTCAGCCGACTTCTAGCACAGATACGCAGTATTTT.

In its sample, this clonotype was seen a few times. One junction end does not reproduce the germline sequence, and a read error may be involved. The V gene is TRBV7-2, the J gene TRBJ2-1; 8 nucleotides line up with TRBD1. The CDR3 covers 16 residues. In germline, CDR1 is SGHTA, CDR2 FQGNSA. CDR3 DNA sequence: TGTGCCAGCAGGTTAGGAGGACAGGGATCCTACAATGAGCAGTTCTTC. This translates into CASRLGGQGSYNEQFF.

The chain joins TRBV7-2 to TRBJ2-5, with no clear D. This CDR3 contains 12 residues. Between the trimmed V and J ends, which lost 5 bases and 4 bases, there was a span of 8 bases. Germline V CDR1 and CDR2: SGHTA, FQGNSA. This CDR3 reads CASSKPGETQYF. Here the CDR3 DNA reads TGTGCCAGCAGCAAACCAGGAGAGACCCAGTACTTC.

The chain links TRBV25-1 to TRBJ2-5, with 8 positions matching TRBD1. V trimming: 3 bases; J trimming: 1 base; junction bases outside the gene matches: 19. From germline, CDR1 is MGHDK and CDR2 SYGVNS. The CDR3 contains 20 residues. Here the CDR3 DNA reads TGTGCCAGCAGTGATCAGGGGAGAGGGACAGGAGCCCGGTCCCAAGAGACCCAGTACTTC. Encoded protein: CASSDQGRGTGARSQETQYF.

This clonotype was counted between two and nine times. This chain links TRBV14 with TRBJ2-6, with D maybe TRBD1 (6 bases). V was pared by 4 bases and J by 2 bases, with 15 bases between. In germline, CDR1 is SGHDN, CDR2 FVKESK. The CDR3 contains 17 residues. The CDR3: CASSPRTGIPGANVLTF. CDR3 nucleotides: TGTGCCAGCAGCCCCCGCACAGGGATCCCTGGGGCCAACGTCCTGACTTTC.

At least ten counts were recorded for this clonotype. V is TRBV7-2 and J is TRBJ2-7; tentative D call: TRBD1 (6 bases). The germline V and J ends were trimmed by 3 bases and 0 bases, with 9 bases remaining between them. Looked up from germline, CDR1 is SGHTA and CDR2 is FQGNSA. CDR3 length equals 14 residues. The CDR3 here is CASSLQGYSYEQYF. CDR3 DNA sequence: TGTGCCAGCAGCTTGCAGGGGTACTCCTACGAGCAGTACTTC.

This clonotype has ten or more counts. V is TRBV5-1 and J is TRBJ2-2; D is undetermined. Looked up from germline, CDR1 is SGHRS and CDR2 is YFSETQ. The CDR3 length is 13 residues. The V end lost 4 bases, the J end lost 4 bases, and 8 bases lay between the germline ends. CDR3 loop: CASSTIPTGELFF. The CDR3 DNA follows: TGCGCCAGCAGCACAATCCCCACCGGGGAGCTGTTTTTT.

In its sample, this clonotype was seen a few times. The V call is TRBV20-1, the J call TRBJ2-3, with 7 bases lining up with TRBD1. Germline CDR1 DFQATT, CDR2 SNEGSKA (reference sequence). This CDR3 is 15 amino acids long. V dropped 5 bases and J dropped 2; count of bases not matched to a gene: 10. For the CDR3, the DNA is TGCAGTGCTCTTGCCGGGACAGCCCACACAGATACGCAGTATTTT. Translating gives CSALAGTAHTDTQYF.

This chain connects TRBV6-2 or TRBV6-3 to TRBJ2-2, with 8 bases aligning to TRBD1. CDR1 is MNHEY, CDR2 SVGEGT, per germline. The CDR3 contains 17 residues. With 1 base clipped from V and 1 base from J, the junction kept 5 bases outside the gene matches. CDR3 in amino acids: CASSYFPGQGNTGELFF. CDR3 bases: TGTGCCAGCAGTTACTTTCCCGGACAGGGGAACACCGGGGAGCTGTTTTTT.

This clonotype was observed a few times. The rearrangement uses TRBV9 and TRBJ2-7; 7 bases agree with TRBD1. J was trimmed by 2 bases and V by 5 bases; bases with no gene match: 7. CDR1 SGDLS and CDR2 YYNGEE come from the germline V gene. This CDR3 contains 14 residues. The DNA of the CDR3 is TGTGCCAGCAGTCGGGACAGTGTAGCCTACGAGCAGTACTTC. Translated, it gives CASSRDSVAYEQYF. The whole variable domain, remainder taken from reference TRBV9 and TRBJ2-7, is DSGVTQTPKHLITATGQRVTLRCSPRSGDLSVYWYQQSLDQGLQFLIQYYNGEERAKGNILERFSAQQFPDLHSELNLSSLELGDSALYFCASSRDSVAYEQYFGPGTRLTVT.

This clonotype came up many times. V and J are TRBV14 and TRBJ2-1, with D possibly called TRBD1 or TRBD2 (5 bases each). Trimming removed 7 bases at V and 3 bases at J, with 16 bases between. From germline, CDR1 is SGHDN and CDR2 FVKESK. The length of the CDR3 is 15 residues. The CDR3 DNA reads as TGTGCCAGCAATCCCGCCGGGACGAACTACAATGAGCAGTTCTTC. Translation: CASNPAGTNYNEQFF.

This chain links TRBV29-1 with TRBJ1-2; D is perhaps TRBD1 (6 bases). Trimming cost V 1 base and J 1 base, with 10 bases left between them. Per the germline V gene, CDR1 is SQVTM and CDR2 is ANQGSEA. CDR3 length: 14 amino acids. As DNA, the CDR3 is TGCAGCGTTGAAGGACAGGAACATAACTATGGCTACACCTTC. Translated: CSVEGQEHNYGYTF.

This clonotype was detected many times. V and J are TRBV7-2 and TRBJ2-5; D gene unclear. The CDR3 spans 12 residues. V lost 2 bases, J lost 6 bases, and 7 bases lay in between. Germline V gene data show CDR1 as SGHTA and CDR2 as FQGNSA. The CDR3 spells CASSLYMKTQYF. Written as DNA, the CDR3 is TGTGCCAGCAGCTTATACATGAAGACCCAGTACTTC.

This clonotype appeared a single time. A much larger clone lies one base from this, so it may be a read error. CDR3 sequence: CASSYSGGGELFF. The CDR3 bases are TGTGCCAGCAGTTACTCGGGGGGCGGGGAGCTGTTTTTT. The chain links TRBV6-5 to TRBJ2-2, with D possibly TRBD2 on 6 matching bases. Germline V gene sequence: CDR1 MNHEY, CDR2 SVGAGI. This CDR3 comprises 13 residues. The germline V and J ends were trimmed by 0 bases and 7 bases, with 6 bases remaining between them.